The 29 T cell receptor beta chains below were found in one sample sequenced in a study of blood T cell repertoires in COVID-19. Clones were sequenced by immunoSEQ multiplex PCR, and TCRdb holds only the in-frame ones, with some missing. The sample records 240,000 or so clones, approximately 85% being singletons. Source material: PBMCs or T cells enriched from blood (not recorded which). Receptors originate from a woman aged 45-65 years who had recovered from COVID-19.

The chain employs TRBV4-3 and TRBJ2-3; TRBD1 might be the D (6 bases). The V and J ends lost 5 bases and 1 base respectively, with 10 bases between them. In germline, CDR1 is LGHNA, CDR2 YSLEER. The CDR3 loop spans 14 amino acids. CDR3: CASSEAGGTDTQYF. CDR3 nucleotides: TGCGCCAGCAGCGAAGCAGGGGGCACAGATACGCAGTATTTT.

The V and J genes are TRBV27 and TRBJ2-7; D may be TRBD1 (6 bases). V lost 3 bases, J lost 3 bases, and 15 bases lay in between. The V gene's germline CDR1 is MNHEY and CDR2 SMNVEV (reference sequence). This CDR3 region has 15 residues. The CDR3 nucleotides read TGTGCCAGCAGTTTGGACAGCGTCAGAAGCTACGAGCAGTACTTC. It codes for CASSLDSVRSYEQYF.

The chain employs TRBV7-9 and TRBJ2-3, with 11 positions matching TRBD2. V trimming: 5 bases; J trimming: 4 bases; junction bases outside the gene matches: 8. This CDR3 has 16 amino acids. Germline CDR1 and CDR2: SEHNR and FQNEAQ (reference sequence). The CDR3 coding sequence is TGTGCCAGCAGCCCCCATAGCGGGGGGGCCTCAGATACGCAGTATTTT. It specifies CASSPHSGGASDTQYF.

V gene TRBV9 combines with J gene TRBJ1-6; TRBD1 aligns across 7 bases. CDR3 length: 15 amino acids. The germline CDR1 and CDR2 sequences are SGDLS and YYNGEE. J lost 4 bases, V lost 4 bases, and 5 bases had no gene match. CDR3 in amino acids: CASSLKGQYNSPLHF. DNA for the CDR3: TGTGCCAGCAGCTTAAAGGGACAGTATAATTCACCCCTCCACTTT. Complete variable domain (other parts from reference TRBV9 and TRBJ1-6): DSGVTQTPKHLITATGQRVTLRCSPRSGDLSVYWYQQSLDQGLQFLIQYYNGEERAKGNILERFSAQQFPDLHSELNLSSLELGDSALYFCASSLKGQYNSPLHFGNGTRLTVT.

As concerns this clone: One end of the junction fails to match germline, which may point to a read error. CDR3 sequence reads: CASSPIAGVYNEQFF. Here the CDR3 DNA reads TGTGCTAGCAGCCCAATAGCGGGAGTCTACAATGAGCAGTTCTTC. The chain uses TRBV7-7 and TRBJ2-1, with TRBD2 matching 9 bases. From germline, CDR1 is SSHAT and CDR2 FNYEAQ (reference sequence). The CDR3 spans 15 residues.

This clone was recorded a few times. J is TRBJ1-5 and V is TRBV5-5; perhaps TRBD1 as D (5 bases). This CDR3 comprises 16 residues. Germline V lookup: CDR1 SGHKS, CDR2 YYEKEE (reference sequence). The V gene lost 4 bases and the J gene lost 2 bases, with 16 bases spanning the gap. CDR3 loop: CASSPYRGSGNQPQHF. DNA of the CDR3: TGTGCCAGCAGCCCCTACCGGGGGTCTGGCAATCAGCCCCAGCATTTT.

The chain is built from TRBV24-1 and TRBJ2-1; no firm D call. The germline V gene encodes CDR1 KGHDR and CDR2 SFDVKD. The CDR3 loop spans 14 amino acids. Between the trimmed V and J ends, which lost 0 bases and 4 bases, there was a span of 6 bases. CDR3 coding DNA: TGTGCCACCAGTGATTTGCGTCAGTACAATGAGCAGTTCTTC. This encodes CATSDLRQYNEQFF.

V is TRBV5-8 and J is TRBJ1-2; weak D call: TRBD1 (5 bases). V lost 3 bases and J 4 bases, leaving 10 bases between the germline ends. Germline V gives CDR1 SGHTS, CDR2 YDEGEE. The CDR3 contains 13 residues. CDR3 DNA: TGTGCCAGCAGCTCTCAGGGATTCTATGGCTACACCTTC. It yields the protein CASSSQGFYGYTF.

The chain links TRBV27 to TRBJ2-2; unclear D gene. The germline V gene encodes CDR1 MNHEY and CDR2 SMNVEV (reference sequence). The length of the CDR3 is 14 residues. V was pared by 6 bases and J by 0 bases, with 8 bases between. The CDR3 DNA is TGTGCCAGCAGACGCGATGCGAACACCGGGGAGCTGTTTTTT. This codes for CASRRDANTGELFF.

V is TRBV24-1 and J is TRBJ2-3, with 8 nucleotides matching TRBD2. In germline, CDR1 is KGHDR, CDR2 SFDVKD. J lost 2 bases, V lost 3 bases, and 6 bases had no gene match. CDR3 length equals 16 residues. CDR3: CATSDLSGETTDTQYF. As DNA, the CDR3 is TGTGCCACCAGTGATCTTAGCGGGGAGACCACAGATACGCAGTATTTT.

The rearrangement uses TRBV27 and TRBJ1-5; D is possibly TRBD1 (6 bases). This CDR3 is built from 13 residues. Deletions cut 3 bases from V and 6 bases from J, with 9 bases between. Germline assignment: CDR1 MNHEY and CDR2 SMNVEV (reference sequence). CDR3 region: CASSFVRGQPQHF. In DNA, the CDR3 is TGTGCCAGCAGTTTTGTCAGGGGTCAGCCCCAGCATTTT.

This chain joins TRBV13 and TRBJ2-5; 7 bases line up with TRBD2. The CDR3 runs to 14 residues. Germline CDR1 reads PRHDT; CDR2 reads FYEKMQ (reference sequence). V lost 2 bases to trimming and J lost 7 bases; unmatched junction nucleotides: 7. CDR3 in DNA: TGTGCCAGCAGCTTAATTCGAGGGGAGGGGACCCAGTACTTC. Amino acids: CASSLIRGEGTQYF. Together with reference TRBV13 and TRBJ2-5, the CDR3 gives the full variable domain: AAGVIQSPRHLIKEKRETATLKCYPIPRHDTVYWYQQGPGQDPQFLISFYEKMQSDKGSIPDRFSAQQFSDYHSELNMSSLELGDSALYFCASSLIRGEGTQYFGPGTRLLVL.

CDR3 amino acids: CASSIRRRGYWRTPREQFF. CDR3 coding DNA: TGTGCCAGTAGTATCCGGCGTCGGGGGTACTGGAGGACCCCTCGTGAGCAGTTCTTC. The gene calls are TRBV19 and TRBJ2-1; the D gene is possibly TRBD2 (6 bases). V was shortened by 3 bases and J by 9 bases, with 30 bases between the two germline ends. CDR1 and CDR2 from the germline V gene are LNHDA and SQIVND (reference sequence). The CDR3 length is 19 residues.

The V call is TRBV6-4, the J call TRBJ1-5, with TRBD1 matching over 7 bases. Germline assignment: CDR1 MRHNA and CDR2 SNTAGT. CDR3 length: 18 residues. Germline trimming cut 0 bases from V and 7 bases from J; bases unmatched to any gene: 15. The CDR3 sequence is CASSDSSWQGVWKQPQHF. DNA for the CDR3: TGTGCCAGCAGTGACTCATCCTGGCAGGGGGTTTGGAAACAGCCCCAGCATTTT.

The chain couples TRBV29-1 to TRBJ2-4; D is possibly TRBD2 (5 bases). Germline V gives CDR1 SQVTM, CDR2 ANQGSEA. V lost 1 base, J lost 0 bases, and 13 bases lay in between. The length of the CDR3 is 16 residues. The CDR3 here is CSVEARGRLAKNIQYF. The CDR3 bases are TGCAGCGTTGAAGCCCGGGGTAGACTAGCCAAAAACATTCAGTACTTC.

CDR3 residues: CASSARGSITTGELFF. The CDR3 nucleotides are TGTGCCAGCAGCGCGAGGGGGTCCATTACCACCGGGGAGCTGTTTTTT. V and J are TRBV9 and TRBJ2-2, with D tentatively TRBD1 (6 bases). CDR1 SGDLS and CDR2 YYNGEE come from the germline V gene. V was trimmed by 3 bases and J by 4 bases, leaving 16 bases between them. The CDR3 is 16 residues long.

The chain links TRBV4-1 to TRBJ2-5; D possibly corresponds to TRBD2 (5 bases). Trimming shortened V by 0 bases and J by 2 bases, and 7 bases separated the two germline ends. The CDR3 runs 14 residues. Germline assignment: CDR1 MGHRA and CDR2 YSYEKL. The CDR3 here is CASSQETTQETQYF. The CDR3 DNA reads TGCGCCAGCAGCCAAGAGACTACTCAAGAGACCCAGTACTTC.

This chain uses TRBV28 with TRBJ2-4; 8 positions match TRBD1. The CDR3 is made up of 15 amino acids. CDR1 is MDHEN, CDR2 SYDVKM, per germline. The V gene end was trimmed by 7 bases and the J gene end by 1 base; junction bases not matched to a gene: 6. The chain's CDR3 is CASNPTGEAKNIQYF. The CDR3 bases are TGTGCCAGCAATCCGACAGGGGAGGCCAAAAACATTCAGTACTTC.

V is TRBV4-1 and J is TRBJ2-5; 10 bases are shared with TRBD2. After removal of 1 base from V and 3 bases from J, the junction contained 11 bases not matched to a gene. This CDR3 spans 18 amino acids. Germline-derived CDR1 and CDR2 are MGHRA and YSYEKL. As DNA, the CDR3 is TGCGCCAGCAGCCAAGTTTGGGCTAGCGGGAGTCAAGAAGAGACCCAGTACTTC. Translated: CASSQVWASGSQEETQYF.

This clone was counted between two and nine times. The rearrangement uses TRBV11-3 and TRBJ1-4; D may be TRBD1 (5 bases). The germline CDR1 and CDR2 sequences are SGHNT and YENEEA. The ends were cut back, 5 bases at V and 7 bases at J, with 11 bases in the middle. The CDR3 has 13 residues. The CDR3 loop reads CASSGSGTEKLFF. CDR3 coding DNA: TGTGCCAGCAGCGGGAGCGGGACTGAAAAACTGTTTTTT.

The J gene is TRBJ1-1, the V gene TRBV29-1, with a possible D match to TRBD1 (6 bases). Germline V gene sequence: CDR1 SQVTM, CDR2 ANQGSEA. The CDR3 has 13 residues. The V end was cut by 7 bases, the J end by 0 bases, with 12 bases between. The CDR3 region is CSARRDMNTEAFF. The CDR3 bases are TGCAGCGCCCGCAGGGACATGAACACTGAAGCTTTCTTT.

This sequence joins TRBV28 and TRBJ2-7; 9 nucleotides line up with TRBD2. The germline V gene encodes CDR1 MDHEN and CDR2 SYDVKM. The CDR3 has 15 residues. After removal of 2 bases from V and 5 bases from J, the junction contained 7 bases not matched to a gene. CDR3 coding DNA: TGTGCCAGCAGTTTAAGGGGAGCGGGAGGCCACGAGCAGTACTTC. Translating gives CASSLRGAGGHEQYF.

The gene calls are TRBV20-1 and TRBJ2-1; TRBD2 matches 7 bases. This CDR3 contains 15 residues. Germline loops: CDR1 DFQATT, CDR2 SNEGSKA (reference sequence). V was pared by 3 bases and J by 8 bases, with 13 bases of the junction left unmatched. The chain's CDR3 is CSASRMGEGRDEQFF. The CDR3 DNA is TGCAGTGCTAGTCGTATGGGGGAGGGCCGCGATGAGCAGTTCTTC.

The chain has TRBV19 and TRBJ2-5; 9 nucleotides agree with TRBD2. Germline loops: CDR1 LNHDA, CDR2 SQIVND (reference sequence). The CDR3 has 14 amino acids. Losses at the gene ends were 7 bases for V and 7 bases for J; bases not matched to a gene: 10. The CDR3 loop reads CASTPSGAGRTQYF. The CDR3 nucleotides read TGTGCCAGTACCCCTAGCGGGGCCGGGCGGACCCAGTACTTC.

The chain is built from TRBV4-2 and TRBJ2-5, with D possibly being TRBD1 (5 bases). V lost 1 base to trimming and J lost 2 bases, with 11 bases between them. The CDR3 has 15 amino acids. Per the germline V gene, CDR1 is LGHNA and CDR2 is YNFKEQ. The CDR3 protein is CASSQGVPGQETQYF. The DNA for the CDR3 is TGTGCCAGCAGCCAAGGGGTTCCAGGGCAAGAGACCCAGTACTTC.

The rearrangement uses TRBV2 and TRBJ2-7, with TRBD1 identical over 7 bases. The V gene's germline CDR1 is SNHLY and CDR2 FYNNEI. This CDR3 contains 12 residues. V shed 11 bases and J 1 base; nucleotides not matched to a gene: 5. This chain's CDR3 is CAAQGDSYEQYF. The CDR3, as DNA: TGTGCCGCGCAGGGGGATTCCTACGAGCAGTACTTC.

This rearrangement joins TRBV7-9 to TRBJ1-1, with 9 bases lining up with TRBD1. CDR3 length: 14 residues. V lost 5 bases and J lost 4; bases outside the gene matches: 5. Germline CDR1 and CDR2: SEHNR and FQNEAQ (reference sequence). The CDR3 DNA reads TGTGCCAGCAGCGATACAGGGGGCCTCACTGAAGCTTTCTTT. Translated: CASSDTGGLTEAFF.

The rearrangement links TRBV30 to TRBJ2-1; 10 bases map to TRBD1. The germline CDR1 and CDR2 sequences are GTSNPN and SVGIG (reference sequence). This CDR3 spans 14 amino acids. Unmatched junction bases numbered 4, after V lost 2 bases and J lost 6 bases. DNA for the CDR3: TGTGCCTGGAGTACCGGGACAGGGGTCAATGAGCAGTTCTTC. Protein product: CAWSTGTGVNEQFF.

V is TRBV5-1 and J is TRBJ2-7, with 9 bases identical to TRBD1. J gave up 3 bases and V 2 bases, and 3 bases lay outside the gene matches. Looked up from germline, CDR1 is SGHRS and CDR2 is YFSETQ. The CDR3 contains 14 residues. The CDR3 reads CASSFTGGNYEQYF. CDR3 nucleotides: TGCGCCAGCAGCTTCACAGGGGGCAACTACGAGCAGTACTTC.